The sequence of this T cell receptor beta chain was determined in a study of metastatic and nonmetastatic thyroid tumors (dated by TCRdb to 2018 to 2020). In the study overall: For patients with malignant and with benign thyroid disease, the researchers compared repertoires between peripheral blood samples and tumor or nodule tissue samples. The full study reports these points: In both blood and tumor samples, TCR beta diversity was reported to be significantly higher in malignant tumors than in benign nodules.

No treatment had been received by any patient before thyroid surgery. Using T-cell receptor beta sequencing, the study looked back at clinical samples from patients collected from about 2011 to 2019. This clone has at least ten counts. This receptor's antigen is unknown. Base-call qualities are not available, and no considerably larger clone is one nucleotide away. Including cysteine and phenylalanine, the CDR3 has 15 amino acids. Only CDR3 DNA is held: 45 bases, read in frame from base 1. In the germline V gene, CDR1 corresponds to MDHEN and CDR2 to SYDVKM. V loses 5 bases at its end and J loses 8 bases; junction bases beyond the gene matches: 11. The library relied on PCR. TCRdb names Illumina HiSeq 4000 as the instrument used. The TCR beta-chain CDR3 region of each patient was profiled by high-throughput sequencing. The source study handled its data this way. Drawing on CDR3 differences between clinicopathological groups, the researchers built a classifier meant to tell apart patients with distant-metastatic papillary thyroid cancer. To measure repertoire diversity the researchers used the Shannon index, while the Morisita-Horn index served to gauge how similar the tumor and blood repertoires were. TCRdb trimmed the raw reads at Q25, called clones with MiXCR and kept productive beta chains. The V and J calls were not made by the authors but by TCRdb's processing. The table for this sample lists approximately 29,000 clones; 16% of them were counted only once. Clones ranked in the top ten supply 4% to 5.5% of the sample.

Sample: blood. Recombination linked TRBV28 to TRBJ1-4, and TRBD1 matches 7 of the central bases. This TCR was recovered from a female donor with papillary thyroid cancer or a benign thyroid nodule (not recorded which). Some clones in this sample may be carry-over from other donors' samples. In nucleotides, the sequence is TGTGCCAGCAGTCCCCCGACAGGGCTCTTCGAAAAACTGTTTTTT. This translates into CASSPPTGLFEKLFF.